The 14 T cell receptor beta chains below all came from one sample that was sequenced in a study of monozygotic twins with inflammatory bowel disease. TCRdb reprocessed the 5' RACE reads; each CDR3 protein has one entry and no DNA is given. Its clone listing holds some 83,000 distinct CDR3 sequences. Sequencing was done on a sample of blood. Receptors were obtained from a human donor with ulcerative colitis or Crohn's disease, or a healthy co-twin of an affected twin (not recorded which).

V gene TRBV21-1 combines with J gene TRBJ1-3; TCRdb selects TRBD1, and the lack of DNA leaves this call unchecked. TRBV21-1 is classified as a pseudogene. The CDR3 has 23 amino acids. The CDR3 sequence: CASSTPSPVKGTGSMSSGNTIYF.

The CDR3 sequence: CASSFGTELETQYF. The rearrangement joins TRBV5-1 to TRBJ2-5; TCRdb gives TRBD1 as the D gene, but with no DNA this cannot be confirmed. The CDR3 length is 14 residues. The germline V gene encodes CDR1 SGHRS and CDR2 YFSETQ.

The chain combines TRBV6-5 with TRBJ1-5. CDR1 MNHEY and CDR2 SVGAGI come from the germline V gene. The CDR3 contains 13 residues. This CDR3 is CASRWDSNQPQHF.

The chain combines TRBV9 with TRBJ2-5; the TRBD1 assignment by TCRdb is unverifiable without DNA. This CDR3 has 16 amino acids. Germline CDR1 is SGDLS and CDR2 is YYNGEE. The CDR3 is CASSPTVGRGRETQYF.

The chain employs TRBV20-1 and TRBJ1-6. The length of the CDR3 is 12 residues. Germline V gene data show CDR1 as DFQATT and CDR2 as SNEGSKA (reference sequence). The CDR3 loop reads CSARKGGSPLHF.

V gene TRBV20-1 combines with J gene TRBJ2-2. The germline V gene encodes CDR1 DFQATT and CDR2 SNEGSKA (reference sequence). The length of the CDR3 is 14 residues. Here the CDR3 reads CSATAVSNTGELFF.

The chain carries TRBV20-1 and TRBJ2-5. This CDR3 region has 14 residues. The germline V gene has CDR1 DFQATT and CDR2 SNEGSKA (reference sequence). CDR3 sequence: CSARDLGNQETQYF.

The chain employs TRBV5-1 and TRBJ2-3. This CDR3 spans 12 amino acids. Per the germline V gene, CDR1 is SGHRS and CDR2 is YFSETQ. CDR3 amino acids: CASSLSKDTQYF.

The V and J genes are TRBV18 and TRBJ2-5. CDR1 and CDR2 from the germline V gene are KGHSH and LQKENI. The CDR3 is made up of 13 amino acids. CDR3 region: CASSPGHQETQYF.

The chain couples TRBV5-6 to TRBJ2-2; TCRdb returns TRBD1, unconfirmable since there is no DNA. Germline CDR1 SGHDT, CDR2 YYEEEE. The CDR3 covers 15 residues. The CDR3 spells CASSLVQGAYGELFF.

This chain joins TRBV24-1 and TRBJ1-2; no DNA is available, so the TRBD1 call from TCRdb remains unchecked. This CDR3 spans 12 amino acids. Per germline, CDR1 KGHDR and CDR2 SFDVKD. The CDR3 region is CATWDSRDGYTF.

V is TRBV5-4 and J is TRBJ1-1; TCRdb calls TRBD1, which cannot be checked without DNA. Looked up from germline, CDR1 is SGHNT and CDR2 is YYREEE (reference sequence). This CDR3 region has 15 residues. CDR3 amino acids: CASSLKVGGNTEAFF. Filled out from reference TRBV5-4 and TRBJ1-1, the complete variable domain reads ETGVTQSPTHLIKTRGQQVTLRCSSQSGHNTVSWYQQALGQGPQFIFQYYREEENGRGNFPPRFSGLQFPNYSSELNVNALELDDSALYLCASSLKVGGNTEAFFGQGTRLTVV.

This chain uses TRBV6-1 with TRBJ2-2; with no DNA, the TCRdb D assignment of TRBD1 cannot be verified. Germline V gene lookup returns CDR1 MNHNS and CDR2 SASEGT. CDR3 length equals 15 residues. CDR3 protein: CASLSGTGNTGELFF.

The gene calls are TRBV5-1 and TRBJ2-7; TCRdb proposes TRBD1, but this gene call is untestable without DNA. The germline gives CDR1 SGHRS, CDR2 YFSETQ. The CDR3 sequence is 14 residues long. CDR3 sequence reads: CASSLRGNNYEQYF.